This T cell receptor beta chain appears in the sequencing data of a study of T cells in Graves' hyperthyroidism and ophthalmopathy (dated by TCRdb to 2018 to 2020). Regarding the research as a whole: Peripheral blood samples were taken at initial diagnosis, before any treatment was given. TCR V-J signatures able to tell the groups apart were searched for in a discovery cohort of 95 or so patients, of whom fewer than 45 had Graves' ophthalmopathy and about 60 had stable Graves' hyperthyroidism. Prospective prediction of ophthalmopathy was tested in an independent validation cohort consisting of 18 hyperthyroidism patients and 15 or so patients who later progressed to ophthalmopathy. The approximately 98 discovery patients were randomly divided into training and test sets at a 7:3 ratio. The study also compared thyroid tissue and blood T-cell repertoires from over 5 Graves' hyperthyroidism patients. Once sampling was done, hyperthyroidism patients were given methimazole at a starting dose of 30 mg daily, whereas ophthalmopathy patients were given high-dose intravenous methylprednisolone. TCR Vbeta CDR3 sequencing of 135 peripheral blood samples (43 ophthalmopathy, approximately 80 hyperthyroidism and about 17 progressor patients) is reported in the paper. What the authors observed across the whole study: Sample size was not statistically predetermined, and investigators were not blinded to group allocation. In cross-validation, a model built on a 13 V-J signature told ophthalmopathy apart from stable hyperthyroidism with 87.88% sensitivity and 81% to 82% specificity, and in testing the same model reached 80%/75%. In validation, the model predicted progression to ophthalmopathy a median of about 5.9 months before onset, with about 64% sensitivity and nearly 75% specificity. Most expanded thyroid clonotypes (frequency above 0.001) were also detected in blood, a finding suggesting that blood repertoires may reflect thyroid immune responses.

Ophthalmopathy patients had moderately to severely active disease, with a Clinical Activity Score of 3 or more, a NOSPECS grade of 4 or more, and a disease duration of less than 3 months. Patients with uncontrolled infections, other autoimmune diseases, pregnancy or lactation were excluded. Diagnoses relied on clinical symptoms, serum thyroxine and TRAb, thyroid ultrasound and orbital computed tomography. PBMCs were isolated from 10 ml of fresh peripheral blood by Ficoll-Paque density gradient centrifugation. Total RNA was extracted with Trizol reagent, and quality was checked on an Agilent 2100 Bioanalyzer. Ten or more counts support this clonotype. Its binding antigen is unknown. No per-base quality is available; no much larger clone lies one base away. The TCR beta CDR3 regions were amplified from RNA transcripts. The TCR CDR3 was subjected to a first round of RT-PCR using the HTBI primer set and the Qiagen OneStep RT-PCR kit. A second multiplex PCR round built the libraries, followed by size selection and purification. Paired-end sequencing of the libraries was performed with 100 bp reads on an Illumina HiSeq2000. As for the authors' bioinformatics: SOAPnuke was used to process the raw data, removing reads that contained adapters or uncalled bases, had a mean Phred below 15, or lacked an exact match to the constant primer or identifier. High-quality paired reads were merged with COPE v1.2.5, and unique nucleotide sequences were defined as clonotypes. Clonotypes were aligned to IMGT TRBV, TRBD and TRBJ reference segments using MiTCR v1.1. Only V-J combinations with frequency above 0.0001, covering 99.2% of repertoires, were analysed. The TCS score was defined as F50 (clonal expansion) divided by E x V (chaos), with BLOSUM62-based TCRdist calculated between CDR3 peptides within each V-J. Welch's t-statistics and random forest reduced some 510 V-J features to 13, which were used in a naive Bayes classifier (R e1071). Through fastp at Q25 and MiXCR, TCRdb rebuilt clones from the public reads, retaining in-frame beta chains. Here each entry gathers all rows of one CDR3 protein and keeps the most common genes and DNA. Clone size and V and J calls follow TCRdb, not the original study. The sample table contains about 640,000 distinct CDR3 sequences; only one count was recorded for roughly 20% of them. In total, the top ten clones hold over 30% of the sample.

CDR1 and CDR2, looked up from the germline V gene (reference sequence), are DFQATT and SNEGSKA. Trimming removed 6 bases from V and 3 bases from J, leaving 12 bases between the germline ends. The CDR3 contains 13 residues, cysteine and phenylalanine counted. The read is trimmed to its CDR3 DNA, 39 bases read in frame from base 1. In this chain, TRBV20-1 is recombined with TRBJ2-1; matching of 6 bases hints at TRBD1 as the D gene. The sequence was obtained from a man between 25 and 39 years old with Graves' ophthalmopathy. Sequenced: blood. In nucleotide form, the sequence is TGCAGTGCGTCGGGACACCTCTACAATGAGCAGTTCTTC. This encodes CSASGHLYNEQFF.